This T cell receptor (beta chain) was found in a study of CD8+CD57+ T cells in acquired aplastic anemia. Across the study: Mean yield of DNA from sorted CD4+ and CD8+ cells was around 3 ug. Overall study results and limits: CD8+ Simpson's diversity showed no significant patient-control difference. Some 31 CD8+ CDR3 sequences were shared between patients and controls.

Sequencing was done on patients that had shown CD8+CD57+ cell expansion by flow cytometry. Blood sampling was performed on the patients, and none of them had received therapy by then. Genomic DNA was employed as the template in profiling TCR beta VDJ and CDR3. TCRdb re-derived calls from the reads in MiXCR, one entry per CDR3 protein. The profile shows around 200,000 distinct CDR3 sequences, nearly 50% of them singletons. The V end was cut by 7 bases, the J end by 2 bases, with 15 bases between. From germline, CDR1 is LNHDA and CDR2 SQIVND (reference sequence). The CDR3 length is 15 residues. Notes on this clonotype: Antigen: not known.

The material sequenced was sorted CD4+, CD8+, or CD8+CD57+ T cells (not recorded which) from PBMCs. The TCR originated in a human donor with aplastic anemia. The chain combines TRBV19 with TRBJ1-5; D call uncertain. The CDR3 here is CASMGSWRGNQPQHF. The CDR3 nucleotides are TGTGCCAGTATGGGTTCCTGGCGGGGCAATCAGCCCCAGCATTTT.